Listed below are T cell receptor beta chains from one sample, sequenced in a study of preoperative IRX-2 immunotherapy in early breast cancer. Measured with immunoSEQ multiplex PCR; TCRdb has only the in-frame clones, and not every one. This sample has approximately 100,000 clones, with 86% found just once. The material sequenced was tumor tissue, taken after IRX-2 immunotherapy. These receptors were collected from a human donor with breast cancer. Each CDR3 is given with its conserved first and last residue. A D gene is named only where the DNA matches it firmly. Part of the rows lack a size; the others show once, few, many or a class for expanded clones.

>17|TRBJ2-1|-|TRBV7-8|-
CASSLMFGDNSYNEQFF
TGTGCCAGCAGCTTGATGTTCGGGGATAACTCCTACAATGAGCAGTTCTTC
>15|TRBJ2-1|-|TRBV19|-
CASSIQGQAYNEQFF
TGTGCCAGTAGTATTCAGGGCCAAGCCTACAATGAGCAGTTCTTC
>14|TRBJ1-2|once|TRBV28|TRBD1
CASSPGQGNYGYTF
TGTGCCAGCAGCCCAGGACAGGGGAACTATGGCTACACCTTC
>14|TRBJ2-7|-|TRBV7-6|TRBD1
CASSRDRGAYEQYF
TGTGCCAGCAGCCGGGACAGGGGGGCCTACGAGCAGTACTTC
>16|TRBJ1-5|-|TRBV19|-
CASSIRTEDSNQPQHF
TGTGCCAGTAGTATCCGGACGGAAGATAGCAATCAGCCCCAGCATTTT
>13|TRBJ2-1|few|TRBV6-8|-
CASSDWTAGEQFF
TGTGCCAGCAGTGACTGGACAGCCGGTGAGCAGTTCTTC
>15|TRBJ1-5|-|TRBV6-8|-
CASSPLRWSNQPQHF
TGTGCCAGCAGCCCACTCCGCTGGAGCAATCAGCCCCAGCATTTT
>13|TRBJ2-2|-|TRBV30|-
CAWPTDKTGELFF
TGTGCCTGGCCGACTGACAAAACCGGGGAGCTGTTTTTT
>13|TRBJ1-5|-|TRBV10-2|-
CASMDNSNQPQHF
TGCGCCAGCATGGACAATAGCAATCAGCCCCAGCATTTT
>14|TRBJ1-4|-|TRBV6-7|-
CASRPAEFNEKLFF
TGTGCCAGCAGACCCGCTGAATTCAATGAAAAACTGTTTTTT
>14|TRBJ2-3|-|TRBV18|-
CASSAGPLADTQYF
TGTGCCAGCTCAGCTGGACCTCTGGCAGATACGCAGTATTTT
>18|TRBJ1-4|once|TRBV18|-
CASSPQKQGTTANEKLFF
TGTGCCAGCTCACCACAAAAGCAGGGGACGACAGCGAATGAAAAACTGTTTTTT
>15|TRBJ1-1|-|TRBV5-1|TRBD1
CASSPGQGPNTEAFF
TGCGCCAGCAGCCCGGGACAGGGACCGAACACTGAAGCTTTCTTT
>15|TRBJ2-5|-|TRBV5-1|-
CASSLWSLQAGTQYF
TGCGCCAGCAGCCTATGGAGTTTACAGGCGGGGACCCAGTACTTC
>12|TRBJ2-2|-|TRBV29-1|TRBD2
CIIGGGTGELFF
TGCATCATCGGCGGGGGCACCGGGGAGCTGTTTTTT
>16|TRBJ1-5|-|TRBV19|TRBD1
CASSTTGTGVYQPQHF
TGTGCCAGTAGTACCACCGGGACAGGAGTCTATCAGCCCCAGCATTTT
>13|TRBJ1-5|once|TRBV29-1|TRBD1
CSVGDRGPQPQHF
TGCAGCGTTGGAGACAGGGGGCCTCAGCCCCAGCATTTT
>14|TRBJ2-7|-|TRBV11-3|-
CASSARQARDEQYF
TGTGCCAGCAGCGCACGACAGGCCCGGGACGAGCAGTACTTC
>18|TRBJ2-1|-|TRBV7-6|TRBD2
CASSSSRYSGGPGNEQFF
TGTGCCAGCAGCTCCTCTAGGTATTCGGGAGGGCCGGGGAATGAGCAGTTCTTC
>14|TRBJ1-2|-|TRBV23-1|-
CASSYRAGGYGYTF
TGCGCCAGCAGTTACAGGGCCGGAGGCTATGGCTACACCTTC
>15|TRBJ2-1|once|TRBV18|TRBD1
CASSPRTGYGNEQFF
TGTGCCAGCTCACCAAGGACAGGCTACGGCAATGAGCAGTTCTTC
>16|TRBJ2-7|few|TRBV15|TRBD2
CATSSFRLADSYEQYF
TGTGCCACCAGTTCCTTCCGGCTAGCGGATTCCTACGAGCAGTACTTC
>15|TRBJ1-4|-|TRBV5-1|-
CASSPEATTNEKLFF
TGCGCCAGCAGCCCCGAGGCGACAACTAATGAAAAACTGTTTTTT
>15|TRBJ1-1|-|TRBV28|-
CASSSVGLGGTEAFF
TGTGCCAGCAGTTCAGTGGGGTTAGGCGGCACTGAAGCTTTCTTT
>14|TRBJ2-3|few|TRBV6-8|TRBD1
CATRRDRGADTQYF
TGTGCCACGCGGCGGGACAGGGGAGCAGATACGCAGTATTTT
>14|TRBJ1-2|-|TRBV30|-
CAWMGGTLNYGYTF
TGTGCCTGGATGGGGGGGACATTAAACTATGGCTACACCTTC
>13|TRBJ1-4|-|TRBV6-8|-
CASSLDRNEKLFF
TGTGCCAGCAGCCTGGACAGAAATGAAAAACTGTTTTTT
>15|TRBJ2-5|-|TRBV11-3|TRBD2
CASSLWRGGLETQYF
TGTGCCAGCAGCTTGTGGCGGGGGGGCCTAGAGACCCAGTACTTC
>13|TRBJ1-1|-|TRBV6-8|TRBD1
CASKGQGAAEAFF
TGTGCCAGCAAAGGACAGGGGGCGGCTGAAGCTTTCTTT
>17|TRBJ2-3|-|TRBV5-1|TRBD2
CASSAGVGRSFTDTQYF
TGCGCCAGCAGCGCGGGGGTCGGCAGATCGTTCACAGATACGCAGTATTTT
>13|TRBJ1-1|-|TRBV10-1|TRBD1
CASKDRGDTEAFF
TGCGCCAGCAAGGACAGGGGTGACACTGAAGCTTTCTTT
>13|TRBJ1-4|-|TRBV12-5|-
CASKQPQNEKLFF
TGTGCCAGCAAACAACCCCAGAATGAAAAACTGTTTTTT
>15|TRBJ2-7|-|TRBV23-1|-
CASSQDGAGSYEQYF
TGCGCCAGCAGCCAAGATGGGGCAGGCTCCTACGAGCAGTACTTC